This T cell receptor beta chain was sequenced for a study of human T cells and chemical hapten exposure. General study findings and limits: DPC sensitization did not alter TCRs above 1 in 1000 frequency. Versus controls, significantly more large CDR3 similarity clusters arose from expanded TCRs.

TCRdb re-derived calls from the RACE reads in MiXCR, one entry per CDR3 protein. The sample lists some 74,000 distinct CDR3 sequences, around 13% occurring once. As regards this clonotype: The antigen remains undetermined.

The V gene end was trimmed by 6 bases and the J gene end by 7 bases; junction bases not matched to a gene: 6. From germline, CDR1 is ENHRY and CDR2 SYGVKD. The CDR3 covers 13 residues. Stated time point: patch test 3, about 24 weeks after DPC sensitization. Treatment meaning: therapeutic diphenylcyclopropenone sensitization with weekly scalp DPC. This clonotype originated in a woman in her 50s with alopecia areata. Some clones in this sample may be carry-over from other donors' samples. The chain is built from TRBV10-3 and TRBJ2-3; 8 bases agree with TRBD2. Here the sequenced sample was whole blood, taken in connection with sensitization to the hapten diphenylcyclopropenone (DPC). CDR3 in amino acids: CAISGGGTNTQYF. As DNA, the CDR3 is TGTGCCATCAGCGGGGGGGGCACGAATACGCAGTATTTT.